This T cell receptor (beta chain) was found in a study of T cell responses to AZD1222 COVID-19 vaccine. Study-wide points: Repertoire collection took place solely once the T cell response had peaked. Researchers report vaccine-associated CD4 TCRs spanning spike, with dominance at 160-218 and 743-854. Within unmutated variant regions lay the reported targets of nearly half of spike-specific TCRs. Donors, mostly white British, included more females; clonal diversity was possibly underestimated.

Concerning this clone: Its antigen is unidentified.

CDR3 length: 13 residues. V was pared by 2 bases and J by 6 bases, with 10 bases between. Germline assignment: CDR1 LGHDT and CDR2 YNNKEL (reference sequence). The method was immunoSEQ multiplex PCR; TCRdb's version includes in-frame clones alone and lacks a portion of them. This sample has about 130,000 clones; approximately 90% occur once, and the top ten carry approximately 0.98%. The material sequenced was peripheral blood, taken 28 days after the second AZD1222 dose. This sequence joins TRBV3-1 (or the pseudogene TRBV3-2) and TRBJ1-1; TRBD1 is a possible D gene (6 bases). The receptor comes from an adult who received the AZD1222 COVID-19 vaccine. Here the CDR3 DNA reads TGTGCCAGCAGCCAACAGGGGTGGCCTGAAGCTTTCTTT. It encodes CASSQQGWPEAFF.